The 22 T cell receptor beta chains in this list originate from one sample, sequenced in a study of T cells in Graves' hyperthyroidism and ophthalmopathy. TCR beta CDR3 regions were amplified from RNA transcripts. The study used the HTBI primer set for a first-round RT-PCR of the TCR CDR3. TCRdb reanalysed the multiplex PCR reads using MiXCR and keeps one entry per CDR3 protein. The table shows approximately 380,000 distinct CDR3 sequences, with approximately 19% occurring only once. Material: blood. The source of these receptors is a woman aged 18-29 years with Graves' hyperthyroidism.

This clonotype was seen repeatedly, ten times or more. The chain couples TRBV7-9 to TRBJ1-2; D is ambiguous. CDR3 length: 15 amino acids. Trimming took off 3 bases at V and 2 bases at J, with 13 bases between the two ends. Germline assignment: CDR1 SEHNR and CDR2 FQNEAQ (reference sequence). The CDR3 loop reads CASSFGPGTNYGYTF. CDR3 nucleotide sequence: TGTGCCAGCAGCTTTGGACCCGGAACCAACTATGGCTACACCTTC.

The chain's CDR3 is CAWRQGAWEQYF. CDR3 DNA: TGTGCCTGGAGACAGGGGGCTTGGGAGCAGTACTTC. The chain carries TRBV30 and TRBJ2-7, with TRBD1 identical over 9 bases. The CDR3 totals 12 residues. The germline V gene encodes CDR1 GTSNPN and CDR2 SVGIG (reference sequence). V trimming: 3 bases; J trimming: 7 bases; junction bases outside the gene matches: 4.

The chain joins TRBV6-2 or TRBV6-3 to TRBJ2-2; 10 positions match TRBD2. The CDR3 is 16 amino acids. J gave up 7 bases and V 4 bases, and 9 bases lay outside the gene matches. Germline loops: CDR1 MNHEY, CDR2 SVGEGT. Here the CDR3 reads CASSSSGLAYGGELFF. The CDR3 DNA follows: TGTGCCAGCAGTTCATCGGGACTAGCGTACGGCGGGGAGCTGTTTTTT.

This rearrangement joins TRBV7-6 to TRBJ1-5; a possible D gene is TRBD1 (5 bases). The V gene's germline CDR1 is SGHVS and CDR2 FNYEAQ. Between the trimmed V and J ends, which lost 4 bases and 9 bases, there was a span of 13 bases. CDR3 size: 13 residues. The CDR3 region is CASSSGAQSPQHF. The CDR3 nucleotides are TGTGCCAGCAGCTCCGGGGCCCAGTCGCCCCAGCATTTT.

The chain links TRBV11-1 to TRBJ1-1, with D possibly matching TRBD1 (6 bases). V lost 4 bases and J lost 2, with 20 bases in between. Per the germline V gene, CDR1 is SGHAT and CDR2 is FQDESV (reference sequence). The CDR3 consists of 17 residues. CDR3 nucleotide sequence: TGTGCCAGCAGCTCCCTGGGGGCGGTATTAATCAACACTGAAGCTTTCTTT. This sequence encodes CASSSLGAVLINTEAFF. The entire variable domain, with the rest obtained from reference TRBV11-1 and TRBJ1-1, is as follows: EAEVAQSPRYKITEKSQAVAFWCDPISGHATLYWYRQILGQGPELLVQFQDESVVDDSQLPKDRFSAERLKGVDSTLKIQPAELGDSAMYLCASSSLGAVLINTEAFFGQGTRLTVV.

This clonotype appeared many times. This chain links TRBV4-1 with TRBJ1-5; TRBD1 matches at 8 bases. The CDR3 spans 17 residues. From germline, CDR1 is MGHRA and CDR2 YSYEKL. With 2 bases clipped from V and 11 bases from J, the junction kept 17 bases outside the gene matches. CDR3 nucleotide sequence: TGCGCCAGCAGCCAAACTAAGTCGACAGGGGATCTGTTGACCCAGCATTTT. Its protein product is CASSQTKSTGDLLTQHF.

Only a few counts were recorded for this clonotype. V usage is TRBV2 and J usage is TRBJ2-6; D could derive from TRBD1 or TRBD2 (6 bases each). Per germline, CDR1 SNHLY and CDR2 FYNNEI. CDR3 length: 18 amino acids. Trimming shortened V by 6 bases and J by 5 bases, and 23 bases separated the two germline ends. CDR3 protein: CASSFLTGEGGWANVLTF. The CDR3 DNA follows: TGTGCCAGCAGCTTCTTGACGGGAGAGGGGGGTTGGGCCAACGTCCTGACTTTC.

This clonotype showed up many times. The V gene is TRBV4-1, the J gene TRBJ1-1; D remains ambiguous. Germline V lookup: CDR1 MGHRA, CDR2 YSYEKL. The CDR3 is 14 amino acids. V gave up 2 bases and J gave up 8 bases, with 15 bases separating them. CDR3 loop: CASSQPTLGFEAFF. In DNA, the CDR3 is TGCGCCAGCAGCCAACCGACGTTGGGTTTCGAAGCTTTCTTT.

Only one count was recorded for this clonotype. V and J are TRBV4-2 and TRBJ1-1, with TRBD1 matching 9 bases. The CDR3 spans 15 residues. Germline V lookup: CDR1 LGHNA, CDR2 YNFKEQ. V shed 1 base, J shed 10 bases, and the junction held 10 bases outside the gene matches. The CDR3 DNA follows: TGTGCCAGCAGCCAAGGGGACAGGGAGGCATTAGTAGCTTTCTTT. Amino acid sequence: CASSQGDREALVAFF.

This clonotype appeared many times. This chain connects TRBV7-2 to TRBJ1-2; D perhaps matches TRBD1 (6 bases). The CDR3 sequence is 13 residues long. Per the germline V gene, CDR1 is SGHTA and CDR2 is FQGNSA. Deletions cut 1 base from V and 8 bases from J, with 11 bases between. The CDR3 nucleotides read TGTGCCAGCAGCTTAGGGACAGTGGGCGGCTACACCTTC. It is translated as CASSLGTVGGYTF.

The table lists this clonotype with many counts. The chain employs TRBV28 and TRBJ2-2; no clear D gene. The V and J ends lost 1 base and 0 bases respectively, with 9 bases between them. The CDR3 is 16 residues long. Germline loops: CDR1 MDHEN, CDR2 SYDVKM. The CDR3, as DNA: TGTGCCAGCAGTTTATATGAGACATCGAACACCGGGGAGCTGTTTTTT. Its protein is CASSLYETSNTGELFF.

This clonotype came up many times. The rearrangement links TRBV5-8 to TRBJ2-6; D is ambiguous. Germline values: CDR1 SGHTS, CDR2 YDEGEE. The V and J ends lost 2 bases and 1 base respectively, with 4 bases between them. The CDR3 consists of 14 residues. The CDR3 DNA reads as TGTGCCAGCAGCTTAAGGTCTGGGGCCAACGTCCTGACTTTC. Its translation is CASSLRSGANVLTF.

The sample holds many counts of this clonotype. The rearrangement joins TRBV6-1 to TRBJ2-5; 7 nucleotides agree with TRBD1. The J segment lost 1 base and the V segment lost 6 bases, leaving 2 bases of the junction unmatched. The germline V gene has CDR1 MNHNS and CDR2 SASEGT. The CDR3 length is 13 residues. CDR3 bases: TGTGCCAGCAGGGGGACAGCCCAAGAGACCCAGTACTTC. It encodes CASRGTAQETQYF.

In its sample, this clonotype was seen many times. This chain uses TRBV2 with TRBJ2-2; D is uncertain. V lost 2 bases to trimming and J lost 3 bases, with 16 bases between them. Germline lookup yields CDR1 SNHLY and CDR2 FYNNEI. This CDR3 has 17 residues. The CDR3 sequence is CASSEIEDIRDTGELFF. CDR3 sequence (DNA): TGTGCCAGCAGTGAAATTGAAGACATCCGAGACACCGGGGAGCTGTTTTTT.

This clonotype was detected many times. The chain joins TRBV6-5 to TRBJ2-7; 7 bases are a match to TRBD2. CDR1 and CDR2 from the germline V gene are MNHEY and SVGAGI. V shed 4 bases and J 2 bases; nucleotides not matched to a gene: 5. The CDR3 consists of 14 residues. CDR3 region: CASSSRGSTYEQYF. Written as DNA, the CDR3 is TGTGCCAGCAGTTCGCGGGGGTCTACCTACGAGCAGTACTTC.

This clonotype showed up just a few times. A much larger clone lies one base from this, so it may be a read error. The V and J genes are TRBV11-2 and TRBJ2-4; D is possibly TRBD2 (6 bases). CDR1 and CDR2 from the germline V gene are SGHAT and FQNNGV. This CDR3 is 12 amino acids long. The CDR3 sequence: CASSPEGNIKYF. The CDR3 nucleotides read TGTGCCAGCAGCCCGGAGGGGAACATTAAGTACTTC.

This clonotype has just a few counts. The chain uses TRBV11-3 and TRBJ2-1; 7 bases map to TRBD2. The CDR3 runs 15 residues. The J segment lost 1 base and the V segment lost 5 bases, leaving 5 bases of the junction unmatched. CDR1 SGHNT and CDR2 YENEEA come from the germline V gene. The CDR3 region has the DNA TGTGCCAGCAGCCACCTGGGAGGGTCCTACAATGAGCAGTTCTTC. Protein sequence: CASSHLGGSYNEQFF.

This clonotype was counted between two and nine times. CDR3 sequence (DNA): TGTGCCAGCAGCCAAGAGTCACAGACCCTGAACACTGAAGCTTTCTTT. This encodes CASSQESQTLNTEAFF. The rearrangement uses TRBV3-1 and TRBJ1-1; D gene ambiguous. The V gene's germline CDR1 is LGHDT and CDR2 YNNKEL (reference sequence). Trimming pared 0 bases from V and 0 bases from J, leaving 11 bases between. The CDR3 has 16 amino acids.

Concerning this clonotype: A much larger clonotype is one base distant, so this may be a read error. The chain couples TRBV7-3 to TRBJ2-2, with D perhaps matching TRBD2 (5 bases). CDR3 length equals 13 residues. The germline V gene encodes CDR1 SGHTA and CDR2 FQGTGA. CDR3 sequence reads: CASSLKGTGEMFF. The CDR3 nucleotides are TGTGCCAGCAGCTTAAAGGGCACCGGGGAGATGTTTTTT.

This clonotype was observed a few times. The CDR3 coding sequence is TGTGCCAGCAGTGATCTTCTCAATCAGCCCCAGCATTTT. Translating it yields CASSDLLNQPQHF. The chain couples TRBV6-1 to TRBJ1-5; D is unresolved. In germline, CDR1 is MNHNS, CDR2 SASEGT. Trimming cost V 3 bases and J 3 bases, with 6 bases left between them. There are 13 residues in the CDR3.

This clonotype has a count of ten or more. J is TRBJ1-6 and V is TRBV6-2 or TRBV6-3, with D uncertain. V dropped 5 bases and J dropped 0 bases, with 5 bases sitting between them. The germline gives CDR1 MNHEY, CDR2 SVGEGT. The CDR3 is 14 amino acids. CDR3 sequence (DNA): TGTGCCAGCAGTCTAGGCTCCTATAATTCACCCCTCCACTTT. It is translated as CASSLGSYNSPLHF.

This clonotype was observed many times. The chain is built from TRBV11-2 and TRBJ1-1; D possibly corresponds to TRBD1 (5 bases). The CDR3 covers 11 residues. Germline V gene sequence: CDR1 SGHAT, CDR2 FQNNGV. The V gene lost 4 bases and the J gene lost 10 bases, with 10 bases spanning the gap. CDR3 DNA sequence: TGTGCCAGCAGCTCACAGGAGCGAGCTTTCTTT. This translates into CASSSQERAFF.